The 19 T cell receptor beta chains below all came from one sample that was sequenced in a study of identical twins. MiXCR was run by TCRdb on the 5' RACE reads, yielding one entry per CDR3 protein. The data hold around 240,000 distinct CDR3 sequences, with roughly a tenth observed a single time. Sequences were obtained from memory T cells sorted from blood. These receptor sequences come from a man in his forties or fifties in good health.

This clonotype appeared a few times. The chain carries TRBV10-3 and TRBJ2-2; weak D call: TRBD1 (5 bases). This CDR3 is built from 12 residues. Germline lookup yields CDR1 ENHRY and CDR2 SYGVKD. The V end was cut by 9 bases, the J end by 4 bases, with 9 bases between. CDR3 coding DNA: TGTGCCATTAGAGACAGCACCGGGGAGCTGTTTTTT. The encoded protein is CAIRDSTGELFF.

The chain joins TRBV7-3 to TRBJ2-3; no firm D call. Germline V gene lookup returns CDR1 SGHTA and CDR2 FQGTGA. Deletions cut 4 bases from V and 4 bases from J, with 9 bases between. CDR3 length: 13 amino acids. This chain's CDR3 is CASSSTKSDTQYF. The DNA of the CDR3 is TGTGCCAGCAGCTCAACCAAATCAGATACGCAGTATTTT. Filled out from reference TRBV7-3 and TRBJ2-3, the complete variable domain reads GAGVSQTPSNKVTEKGKYVELRCDPISGHTALYWYRQSLGQGPEFLIYFQGTGAADDSGLPNDRFFAVRPEGSVSTLKIQRTERGDSAVYLCASSSTKSDTQYFGPGTRLTVL.

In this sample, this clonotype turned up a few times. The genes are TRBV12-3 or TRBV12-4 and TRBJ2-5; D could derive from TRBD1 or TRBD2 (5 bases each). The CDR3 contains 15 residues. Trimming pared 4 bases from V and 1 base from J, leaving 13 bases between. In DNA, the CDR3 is TGTGCCAGCAGTTCCCTACCGGGACCCCAAGAGACCCAGTACTTC. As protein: CASSSLPGPQETQYF.

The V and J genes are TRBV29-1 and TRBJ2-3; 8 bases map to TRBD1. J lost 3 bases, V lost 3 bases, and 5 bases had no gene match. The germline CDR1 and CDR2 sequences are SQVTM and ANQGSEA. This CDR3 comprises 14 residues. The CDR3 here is CSVEWRDRTDTQYF. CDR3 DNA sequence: TGCAGCGTTGAGTGGCGGGACAGGACAGATACGCAGTATTTT.

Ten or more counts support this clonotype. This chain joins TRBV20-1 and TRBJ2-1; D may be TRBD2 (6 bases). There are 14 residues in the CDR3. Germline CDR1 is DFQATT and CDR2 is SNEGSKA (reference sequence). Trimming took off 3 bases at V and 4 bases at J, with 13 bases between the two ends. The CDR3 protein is CSASQKGGYNEQFF. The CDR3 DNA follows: TGCAGTGCTAGTCAGAAAGGAGGGTACAATGAGCAGTTCTTC.

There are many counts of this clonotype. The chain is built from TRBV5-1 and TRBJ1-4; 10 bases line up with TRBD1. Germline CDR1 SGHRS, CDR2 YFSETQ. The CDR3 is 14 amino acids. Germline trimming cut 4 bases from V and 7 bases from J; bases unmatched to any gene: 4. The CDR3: CASSKGTGAEKLFF. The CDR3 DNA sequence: TGCGCCAGCAGCAAGGGGACAGGGGCTGAAAAACTGTTTTTT. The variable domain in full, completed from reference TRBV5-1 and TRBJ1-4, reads KAGVTQTPRYLIKTRGQQVTLSCSPISGHRSVSWYQQTPGQGLQFLFEYFSETQRNKGNFPGRFSGRQFSNSRSEMNVSTLELGDSALYLCASSKGTGAEKLFFGSGTQLSVL.

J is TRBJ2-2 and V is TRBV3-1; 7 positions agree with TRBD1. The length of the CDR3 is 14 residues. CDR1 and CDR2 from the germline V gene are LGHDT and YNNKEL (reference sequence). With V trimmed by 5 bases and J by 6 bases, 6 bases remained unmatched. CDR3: CASSRGRSAGELFF. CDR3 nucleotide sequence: TGTGCCAGCAGCAGGGGGCGGAGCGCCGGGGAGCTGTTTTTT.

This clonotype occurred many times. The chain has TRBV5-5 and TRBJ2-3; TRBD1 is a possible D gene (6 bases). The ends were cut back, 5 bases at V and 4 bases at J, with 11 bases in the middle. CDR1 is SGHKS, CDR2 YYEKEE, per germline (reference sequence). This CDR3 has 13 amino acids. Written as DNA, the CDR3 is TGTGCCAGCAGTCCACAGGGCGCAGATACGCAGTATTTT. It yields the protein CASSPQGADTQYF.

CDR3 protein: CSVGLGQGIGYTF. DNA for the CDR3: TGCAGCGTCGGGTTAGGACAGGGTATAGGCTACACCTTC. The rearrangement links TRBV29-1 to TRBJ1-2, with 8 bases aligning to TRBD1. After removal of 6 bases from V and 8 bases from J, the junction contained 11 bases not matched to a gene. This CDR3 spans 13 amino acids. CDR1 is SQVTM, CDR2 ANQGSEA, per germline.

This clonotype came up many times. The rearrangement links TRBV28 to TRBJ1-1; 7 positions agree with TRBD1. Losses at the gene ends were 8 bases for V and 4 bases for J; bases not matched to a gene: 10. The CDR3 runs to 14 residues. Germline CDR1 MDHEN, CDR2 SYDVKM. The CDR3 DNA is TGTGCCAGCCGCCCCCTACAGGGGACCACTGAAGCTTTCTTT. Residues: CASRPLQGTTEAFF.

This CDR3 reads CASYVGLAGYNEQFF. The CDR3, as DNA: TGCGCCAGTTACGTCGGACTAGCGGGGTACAATGAGCAGTTCTTC. The J gene is TRBJ2-1, the V gene TRBV5-1; TRBD2 matches at 12 bases. V lost 8 bases to trimming and J lost 4 bases; unmatched junction nucleotides: 7. Germline V gene sequence: CDR1 SGHRS, CDR2 YFSETQ. The CDR3 covers 15 residues.

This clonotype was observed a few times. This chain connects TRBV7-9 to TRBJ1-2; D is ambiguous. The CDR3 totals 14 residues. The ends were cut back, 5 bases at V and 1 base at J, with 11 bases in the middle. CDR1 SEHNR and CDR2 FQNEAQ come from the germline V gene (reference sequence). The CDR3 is CASSIGRYNYGYTF. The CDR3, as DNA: TGTGCCAGCAGCATAGGACGCTATAACTATGGCTACACCTTC.

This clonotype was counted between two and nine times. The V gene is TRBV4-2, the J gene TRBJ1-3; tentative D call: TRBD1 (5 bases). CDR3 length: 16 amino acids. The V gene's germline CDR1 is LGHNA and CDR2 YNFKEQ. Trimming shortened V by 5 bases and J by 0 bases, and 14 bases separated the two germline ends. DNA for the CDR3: TGTGCCAGCAGCATCCCCGGGGCCTACTCTGGAAACACCATATATTTT. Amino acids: CASSIPGAYSGNTIYF.

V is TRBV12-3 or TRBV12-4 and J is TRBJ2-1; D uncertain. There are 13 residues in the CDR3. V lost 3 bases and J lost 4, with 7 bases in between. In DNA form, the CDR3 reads TGTGCCAGCAGTTTTCACTTTTACAATGAGCAGTTCTTC. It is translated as CASSFHFYNEQFF.

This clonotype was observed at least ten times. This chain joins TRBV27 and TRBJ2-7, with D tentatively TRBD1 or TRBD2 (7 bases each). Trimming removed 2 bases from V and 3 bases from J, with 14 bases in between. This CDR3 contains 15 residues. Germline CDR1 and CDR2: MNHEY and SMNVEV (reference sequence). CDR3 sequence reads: CASSLGGGGLYEQYF. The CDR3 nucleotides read TGTGCCAGCAGTTTAGGGGGAGGGGGCCTCTACGAGCAGTACTTC.

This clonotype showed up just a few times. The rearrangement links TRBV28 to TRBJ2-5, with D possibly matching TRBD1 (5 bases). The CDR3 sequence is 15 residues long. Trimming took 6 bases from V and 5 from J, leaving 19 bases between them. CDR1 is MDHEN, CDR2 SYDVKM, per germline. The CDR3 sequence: CASSRPLRVAETQYF. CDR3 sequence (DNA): TGTGCCAGCAGCCGCCCCCTCAGGGTCGCTGAGACCCAGTACTTC.

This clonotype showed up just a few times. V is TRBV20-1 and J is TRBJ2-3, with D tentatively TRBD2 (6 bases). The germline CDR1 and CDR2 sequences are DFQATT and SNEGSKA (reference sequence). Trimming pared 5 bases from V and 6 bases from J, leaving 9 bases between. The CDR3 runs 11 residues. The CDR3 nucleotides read TGCAGTGCTCGGAGGGAGGATACGCAGTATTTT. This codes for CSARREDTQYF.

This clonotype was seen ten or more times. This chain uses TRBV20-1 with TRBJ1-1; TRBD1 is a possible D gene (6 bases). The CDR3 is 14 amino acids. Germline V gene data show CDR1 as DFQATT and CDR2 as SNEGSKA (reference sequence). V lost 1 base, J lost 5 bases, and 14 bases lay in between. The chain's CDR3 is CSARAGGSGTEAFF. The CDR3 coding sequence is TGCAGTGCTAGAGCGGGGGGCTCAGGGACTGAAGCTTTCTTT.

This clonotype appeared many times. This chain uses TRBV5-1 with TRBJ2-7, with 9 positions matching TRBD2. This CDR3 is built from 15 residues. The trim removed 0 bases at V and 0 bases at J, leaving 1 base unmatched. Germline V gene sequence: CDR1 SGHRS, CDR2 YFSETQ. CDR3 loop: CASSLGLADSYEQYF. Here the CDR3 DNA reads TGCGCCAGCAGCTTGGGACTAGCGGACTCCTACGAGCAGTACTTC. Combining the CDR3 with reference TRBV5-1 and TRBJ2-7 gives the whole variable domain KAGVTQTPRYLIKTRGQQVTLSCSPISGHRSVSWYQQTPGQGLQFLFEYFSETQRNKGNFPGRFSGRQFSNSRSEMNVSTLELGDSALYLCASSLGLADSYEQYFGPGTRLTVT.